This T cell receptor beta chain was retrieved from a study of cytomegalovirus exposure and HLA in healthy donors. This CDR3 is 12 amino acids long. In germline, CDR1 is MNHEY, CDR2 SMNVEV (reference sequence). Trimming shortened V by 5 bases and J by 6 bases, and 10 bases separated the two germline ends. Primers: 60 Vbeta forward and 13 Jbeta reverse. Sequenced by immunoSEQ multiplex PCR; TCRdb stores in-frame clones only, minus some. The table includes more than 100,000 clones, around 78% detected once. This sequence originates from a man aged 35 to 55 in good health and CMV-seronegative. What was sequenced was PBMCs. The V and J genes are TRBV27 and TRBJ1-2; unclear D gene. As DNA, the CDR3 is TGTGCCAGCAGTGGTAGGCGGGATGGCTACACCTTC. Its protein is CASSGRRDGYTF.